This TCR beta chain was recovered during a study of T cells expressing NK-cell markers. No DNA is given; TCRdb re-called the 5' RACE reads and lists each CDR3 protein once. The sample table sets out a few hundred thousand distinct CDR3 sequences. Germline values: CDR1 KGHSH, CDR2 LQKENI. The CDR3 consists of 15 residues. The chain has TRBV18 and TRBJ2-3. The sequence was collected from a man younger than 35 in good health. Sequenced input: blood T cells: a sorted CD56 or NKG2C T cell subset, CD4+ or CD8+ T cells, or bulk PBMC T cells (not recorded which). The CDR3 sequence is CASSPREYSTDTQYF.